Listed below are T cell receptor beta chains from one sample, sequenced in a study of T cells in Graves' hyperthyroidism and ophthalmopathy. TCRdb ran MiXCR on the multiplex PCR reads and lists one entry per CDR3 protein. The sample carries fewer than 650,000 distinct CDR3 sequences, about 15% recorded once. Material: blood. These receptors all stem from a woman in her thirties or forties with Graves' ophthalmopathy. CDR3s include the opening cysteine and the closing phenylalanine or tryptophan. Fields, in order: clone size, D gene, J gene, V gene, CDR3 protein, CDR3 DNA. D genes are given only for firm matches. Size values are once, few and many counts, or a class for expanded clones, and some rows have none.

>many|NA|TRBJ1-1|TRBV12-3/TRBV12-4
CASSLVTENTEAFF
TGTGCCAGCAGTTTAGTTACGGAGAACACTGAAGCTTTCTTT
>many|NA|TRBJ1-2|TRBV12-5
CASGLVNGQGYTF
TGTGCTAGTGGTTTGGTAAATGGACAGGGCTACACCTTC
>few|TRBD2|TRBJ2-6|TRBV11-2
CASSPRLAGVGGANVLTF
TGTGCCAGCAGCCCCCGACTAGCGGGAGTAGGTGGGGCCAACGTCCTGACTTTC
>NA|NA|TRBJ1-1|TRBV4-2
CASSQAIQNTEAFF
TGTGCCAGCAGCCAAGCGATCCAGAACACTGAAGCTTTCTTT
>few|NA|TRBJ1-1|TRBV12-3/TRBV12-4
CASSWGTPALNTEAFF
TGTGCCAGCAGTTGGGGGACGCCGGCCCTGAACACTGAAGCTTTCTTT
>many|TRBD1|TRBJ2-7|TRBV7-8
CASSLNRGNEQYF
TGTGCCAGCAGCTTAAACAGGGGGAACGAGCAGTACTTC
>many|TRBD1|TRBJ2-7|TRBV25-1
CASSATDRGSYEQYF
TGTGCCAGCAGTGCCACGGACAGGGGGTCCTACGAGCAGTACTTC
>NA|TRBD2|TRBJ2-5|TRBV29-1
CSAWTSRETQYF
TGCAGCGCCTGGACTAGCCGAGAGACCCAGTACTTC
>NA|TRBD2|TRBJ2-7|TRBV6-1
CASRKGLAAYSYEQYF
TGTGCCAGCAGGAAGGGTCTAGCGGCATACTCCTACGAGCAGTACTTC
>NA|NA|TRBJ2-5|TRBV20-1
CSAHMETQYF
TGCAGTGCACATATGGAGACCCAGTACTTC
>many|NA|TRBJ2-2|TRBV15
CATKDSANTGELFF
TGTGCCACCAAAGACAGCGCGAACACCGGGGAGCTGTTTTTT
>few|NA|TRBJ2-5|TRBV9
CASSEDSARETQYF
TGTGCCAGCAGCGAGGACTCCGCCCGTGAGACCCAGTACTTC
>many|NA|TRBJ1-5|TRBV12-3/TRBV12-4
CASSPLEGGGQPQHF
TGTGCCAGCAGCCCCCTTGAGGGGGGGGGTCAGCCCCAGCATTTT
>many|NA|TRBJ2-7|TRBV6-5
CASNTRGQSTYEQYF
TGTGCCAGCAATACTCGTGGGCAGTCAACCTACGAGCAGTACTTC
>many|TRBD2|TRBJ2-7|TRBV20-1
CSVEAGGNSYEQYF
TGCAGTGTCGAGGCGGGAGGTAACTCCTACGAGCAGTACTTC
>few|TRBD1|TRBJ2-7|TRBV20-1
CSARARDRGPVTYEQYF
TGCAGTGCTAGAGCCCGGGACAGGGGGCCAGTAACATACGAGCAGTACTTC
>many|NA|TRBJ2-2|TRBV6-5
CASSYSVLANTGELFF
TGTGCCAGCAGTTACTCGGTCCTCGCGAACACCGGGGAGCTGTTTTTT
>NA|TRBD1|TRBJ1-2|TRBV7-8
CASSFQGTGYGYTF
TGTGCCAGCAGCTTCCAAGGGACAGGATATGGCTACACCTTC
>many|NA|TRBJ1-5|TRBV28
CASSLQTGPQHF
TGTGCCAGCAGTTTGCAGACGGGGCCCCAGCATTTT
>many|TRBD1|TRBJ1-1|TRBV20-1
CSGPGQMNTEAFF
TGCAGTGGGCCGGGACAGATGAACACTGAAGCTTTCTTT
>many|NA|TRBJ2-5|TRBV25-1
CASSEAVQQETQYF
TGTGCCAGCAGTGAAGCGGTTCAACAAGAGACCCAGTACTTC
>many|NA|TRBJ2-5|TRBV4-3
CASSPHWGSGRQETQYF
TGCGCCAGCAGCCCCCATTGGGGCTCGGGCAGGCAAGAGACCCAGTACTTC